This TCR beta chain was recorded in a study of response to subunit inactivated influenza vaccine. Study-level results: Few new T cells, the authors suggested, are recruited by each seasonal influenza vaccination.

Each CDR3 protein gets one entry after TCRdb re-called the RT-PCR reads with MiXCR. This table has over 400,000 distinct CDR3 sequences, over 10% appearing once. At least ten counts were recorded for this clonotype. Antigen: not known. V was trimmed by 3 bases and J by 4 bases, leaving 15 bases between them. This CDR3 is built from 15 residues. The germline CDR1 and CDR2 sequences are LGHDT and YNNKEL (reference sequence). Sequenced material: PBMCs from blood, taken 45 days after vaccination. The TCR sequence derives from a man aged 50-60 years who received an inactivated influenza vaccine. The chain uses TRBV3-1 and TRBJ1-2; tentative D call: TRBD1 (5 bases). CDR3 nucleotides: TGTGCCAGCAGCCATTCCGTGATCAGGGCCTATGGCTACACCTTC. Its translation: CASSHSVIRAYGYTF.